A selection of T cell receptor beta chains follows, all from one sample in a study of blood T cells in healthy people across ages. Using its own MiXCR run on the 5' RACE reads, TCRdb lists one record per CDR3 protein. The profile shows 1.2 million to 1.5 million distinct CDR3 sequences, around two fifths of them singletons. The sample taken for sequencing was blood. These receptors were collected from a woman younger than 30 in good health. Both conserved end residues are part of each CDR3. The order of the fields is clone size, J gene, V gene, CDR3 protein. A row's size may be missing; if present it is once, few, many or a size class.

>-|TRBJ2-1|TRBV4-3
CASREGTGLSYNEQFF
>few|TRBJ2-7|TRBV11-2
CASSRDSTSYEQYF
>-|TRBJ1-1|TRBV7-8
CASSPRTGSTEAFF
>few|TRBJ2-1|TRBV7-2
CASSSTLGQGGYNEQFF
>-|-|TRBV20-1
CSARHPKKQGYEQYF
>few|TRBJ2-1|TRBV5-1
CASSLLQGYNEQFF
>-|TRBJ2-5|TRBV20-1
CSARAGQGSEQYF
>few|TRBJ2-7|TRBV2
CASSRNPSYEQYF
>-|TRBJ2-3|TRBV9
CASSIPIAGGVVDTQYF
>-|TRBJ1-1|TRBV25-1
CASIGGGMNTEAFF
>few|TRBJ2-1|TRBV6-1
CASRPPGGVGEQFF
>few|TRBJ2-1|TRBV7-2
CASSLAIGYSYNEQFF
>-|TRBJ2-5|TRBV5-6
CASRTTGEEETQYF
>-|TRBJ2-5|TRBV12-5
CASGLITGALYF
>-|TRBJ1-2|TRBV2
CASSSTEYYGYTF
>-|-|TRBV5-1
CASSLASGGTTYNEQYF
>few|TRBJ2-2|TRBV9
CASSGTSYTGELFF
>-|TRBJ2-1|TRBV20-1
CSARDGRSGTSGSEQFF
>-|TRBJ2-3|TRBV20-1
CSAKDHGDTDTQYF
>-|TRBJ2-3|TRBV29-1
CSVRLAGGRTDTQYF
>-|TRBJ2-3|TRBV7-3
CASSPFAGATDTQYF
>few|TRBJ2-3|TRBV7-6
CASSLGQAGLTDTQYF
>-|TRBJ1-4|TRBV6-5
CASSPPGRQEKLFF
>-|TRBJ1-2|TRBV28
CASSKTGGPGEDYGYTF
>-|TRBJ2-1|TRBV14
CASSPSPGYEQFF
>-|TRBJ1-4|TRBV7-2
CASSSGLKLFF
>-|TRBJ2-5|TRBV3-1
CASSRQGTETQYF
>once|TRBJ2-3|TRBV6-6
CASSYRRGLDTDTRYF
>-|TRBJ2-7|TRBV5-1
CASSNRGSSSYEQYF
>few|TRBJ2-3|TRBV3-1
CASSSRIGSGRTSTDTQYF
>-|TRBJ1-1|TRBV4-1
CASSQDWTGGVLNTEAFF
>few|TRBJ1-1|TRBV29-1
CSVEAPRGRGGLGAFF
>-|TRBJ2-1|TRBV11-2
CASSLDNRASYNEQFF
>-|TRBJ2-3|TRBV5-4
CASSLWDRETQYF
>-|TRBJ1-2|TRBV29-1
CSVDMAGGLDGYTF
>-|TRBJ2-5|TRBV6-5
CASSYQGGYQETQYF
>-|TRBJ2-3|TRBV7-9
CASSSERAGDRENTDTQYF
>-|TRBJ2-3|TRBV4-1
CASSQDHPLRADTQYF
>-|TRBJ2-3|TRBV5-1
CASRATGVTDTQYF
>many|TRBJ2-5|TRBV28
CASSLGRVETQYF
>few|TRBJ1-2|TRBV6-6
CASSYSELAFYGYTF
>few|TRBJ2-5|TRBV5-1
CASGPGAPKTQYF
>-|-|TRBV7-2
CASSFGAYGGTYEQYF